A selection of T cell receptor beta chains follows, all from one sample in a study of shared clonotypes between healthy human individuals. Repertoires were generated with immunoSEQ multiplex PCR, while TCRdb's copy carries only in-frame clones and drops some. The sample consists of over a million clones, around 76% of them appearing once. The specimen was memory CD4+ T cells sorted from blood. All receptors come from a man younger than 35 in good health. Each CDR3 is given with its conserved first and last residue. A D gene is named only where the DNA matches it firmly. Size is stated for part of the rows, as once, few or many counts, or as a class when the clone is expanded.

clone size	V gene	D gene	J gene	CDR3 protein	CDR3 DNA
NA	TRBV2	TRBD1	TRBJ2-7	CASRRDDRVSYEQYF	TGTGCCAGCAGGAGGGACGACAGGGTATCCTACGAGCAGTACTTC
NA	TRBV11-2	TRBD1	TRBJ1-2	CASNPGTGKDGYTF	TGTGCCAGCAACCCCGGGACAGGGAAAGATGGCTACACCTTC
NA	TRBV5-1	NA	TRBJ1-1	CASSLEGGGTEAFF	TGCGCCAGCAGCTTGGAAGGGGGAGGCACTGAAGCTTTCTTT
NA	TRBV28	NA	TRBJ1-5	CASSSQGIWQPQHF	TGTGCCAGCAGTTCGCAGGGTATCTGGCAGCCCCAGCATTTT
NA	TRBV11-2	NA	TRBJ1-1	CASSLEVVNTEAFF	TGTGCCAGCAGCTTAGAGGTCGTGAACACTGAAGCTTTCTTT
NA	TRBV27	NA	TRBJ1-2	CASSLTPWDGGYTF	TGTGCCAGCAGTTTAACCCCCTGGGACGGGGGCTACACCTTC
many	TRBV6-5	TRBD2	TRBJ2-3	CASRQGLAGADTQYF	TGTGCCAGCCGTCAGGGACTAGCGGGGGCAGATACGCAGTATTTT
NA	TRBV28	NA	TRBJ2-1	CASSLMNWDRNEQFF	TGTGCCAGCAGTTTAATGAACTGGGATCGCAATGAGCAGTTCTTC
NA	TRBV28	NA	TRBJ2-4	CASSETRGGNIQYF	TGTGCCAGCAGTGAAACCAGGGGGGGTAACATTCAGTACTTC
NA	TRBV5-4	TRBD1	TRBJ2-1	CASMDRGRYEQFF	TGTGCCAGCATGGACAGGGGGCGGTATGAGCAGTTCTTC
few	TRBV19	NA	TRBJ2-7	CASSIQGGYEQYF	TGTGCCAGTAGTATCCAGGGAGGCTACGAGCAGTACTTC
NA	TRBV7-9	NA	TRBJ1-4	CASSFPSTRGGEKLFF	TGTGCCAGCAGCTTCCCCTCAACCCGTGGCGGGGAAAAACTGTTTTTT
NA	TRBV6-5	TRBD1	TRBJ2-1	CASRPGQHSFAQFF	TGTGCCAGCAGACCGGGACAGCATTCTTTTGCGCAGTTCTTC
NA	TRBV19	TRBD2	TRBJ2-5	CASSQGLAGETQYF	TGTGCCAGTAGTCAAGGACTAGCGGGAGAGACCCAGTACTTC
NA	TRBV30	NA	TRBJ2-7	CAWSARLAYEQYF	TGTGCCTGGAGTGCTCGACTAGCCTACGAGCAGTACTTC
once	TRBV18	NA	TRBJ1-5	CASSPLAQDQPQHF	TGTGCCAGCTCACCACTTGCCCAAGATCAGCCCCAGCATTTT
NA	TRBV5-8	TRBD1	TRBJ1-2	CASSLWLSWDPGQNYGYTF	TGTGCCAGCAGCCTGTGGTTGAGTTGGGACCCGGGACAGAACTATGGCTACACCTTC
NA	TRBV13	NA	TRBJ1-2	CASSSGILSARIYGYTF	TGTGCCAGCAGCTCCGGCATCCTATCGGCACGGATCTATGGCTACACCTTC
many	TRBV5-1	TRBD1	TRBJ1-2	CASSSEPGTGYGYTF	TGCGCCAGCAGCTCGGAACCCGGGACAGGCTATGGCTACACCTTC
NA	TRBV27	TRBD1	TRBJ2-7	CASSPRTGGYEQYF	TGTGCCAGCAGTCCGAGGACAGGGGGCTACGAGCAGTACTTC
NA	TRBV19	NA	TRBJ2-7	CASSIGWAGTMAYEQYF	TGTGCCAGTAGTATTGGATGGGCCGGGACAATGGCCTACGAGCAGTACTTC
NA	TRBV6-1	NA	TRBJ2-1	CASSSGTTSYNEQFF	TGTGCCAGCAGTTCCGGGACAACGTCCTACAATGAGCAGTTCTTC
NA	TRBV29-1	TRBD1	TRBJ2-3	CSVDVQGNTDTQYF	TGCAGCGTTGACGTACAGGGGAATACAGATACGCAGTATTTT
NA	TRBV18	NA	TRBJ1-4	CASSRMGNEKLFF	TGTGCCAGCTCAAGGATGGGGAATGAAAAACTGTTTTTT
NA	TRBV7-2	NA	TRBJ1-2	CASSPQASSYGYTF	TGTGCCAGCAGCCCCCAGGCCAGTAGCTATGGCTACACCTTC
NA	TRBV6-5	NA	TRBJ2-7	CASYTGPPAYEQYF	TGTGCCAGCTATACGGGTCCCCCCGCCTACGAGCAGTACTTC
NA	TRBV4-1	NA	TRBJ2-5	CASSQGGRAQETQYF	TGCGCCAGCAGCCAAGGGGGGAGAGCTCAAGAGACCCAGTACTTC
few	TRBV19	TRBD1	TRBJ1-2	CASSRTGTGGQNYGYTF	TGTGCCAGTAGTAGAACCGGGACAGGGGGCCAAAACTATGGCTACACCTTC
few	TRBV2	NA	TRBJ2-7	CASSELGGRSYEQYF	TGTGCCAGCAGTGAGTTAGGGGGAAGGTCCTACGAGCAGTACTTC
NA	TRBV7-2	NA	TRBJ2-1	CASSLAKLGEQFF	TGTGCCAGCAGCTTAGCCAAGCTCGGTGAGCAGTTCTTC
NA	TRBV7-8	TRBD1	TRBJ1-5	CASSARDRAAGQPQHF	TGTGCCAGCAGCGCCCGGGACAGGGCGGCGGGCCAGCCCCAGCATTTT
NA	TRBV6-5	TRBD2	TRBJ2-7	CASSWGGYEQYF	TGTGCCAGCAGTTGGGGGGGCTACGAGCAGTACTTC
NA	TRBV11-2	TRBD1	TRBJ2-3	CASSLATGLTDTQYF	TGTGCCAGCAGCTTGGCGACAGGGTTGACAGATACGCAGTATTTT
NA	TRBV7-9	TRBD2	TRBJ2-7	CASSETSGGYEQYF	TGTGCCAGCAGCGAGACTAGCGGGGGCTACGAGCAGTACTTC
many	TRBV6-1	NA	TRBJ1-2	CASTEEGGGYGYTF	TGTGCCAGCACCGAGGAGGGGGGTGGCTATGGCTACACCTTC
many	TRBV5-6	TRBD1	TRBJ1-6	CASSWGQGHSPLHF	TGTGCCAGCAGCTGGGGACAGGGACATTCACCCCTCCACTTT
NA	TRBV19	NA	TRBJ2-3	CASVNGAGSTDTQYF	TGTGCCAGTGTAAATGGGGCAGGGAGCACAGATACGCAGTATTTT
NA	TRBV10-3	TRBD2	TRBJ2-7	CAISDTSGSNEQYF	TGTGCCATCAGTGACACTAGCGGGAGCAACGAGCAGTACTTC
NA	TRBV29-1	TRBD1	TRBJ2-3	CSVTGQGTDTQYF	TGCAGCGTAACGGGACAGGGAACAGATACGCAGTATTTT
NA	TRBV6-6	NA	TRBJ1-2	CASRPWGGPNYGYTF	TGTGCCAGCAGACCCTGGGGAGGGCCTAACTATGGCTACACCTTC
once	TRBV2	NA	TRBJ2-1	CASSEVGGEQFF	TGTGCCAGCAGTGAGGTAGGAGGAGAGCAGTTCTTC